The rows below give T cell receptor beta chains drawn from one sample of a study of T cells in Graves' hyperthyroidism and ophthalmopathy. In TCRdb, the multiplex PCR reads were re-called with MiXCR into one record per CDR3 protein. The data show around 600,000 distinct CDR3 sequences, approximately 42% seen once. The sequenced sample was peripheral blood or thyroid tissue (not recorded which). These receptor sequences come from an adult man with Graves' disease, either hyperthyroidism or ophthalmopathy (not recorded which). Each CDR3 is given with its conserved first and last residue. Each record gives: J gene, D gene, clone size, V gene, CDR3 protein, CDR3 DNA. The D gene is left open where the match is weak. Some rows mark clone size as missing; the rest say once, few, many or name a class of expanded clone.

j_call: TRBJ1-5
d_call: TRBD1
clone_size: .
v_call: TRBV25-1
cdr3_aa: CASAHRGNQPQHF
cdr3_nt: TGTGCCAGCGCTCACAGGGGAAATCAGCCCCAGCATTTT

j_call: TRBJ2-2
d_call: TRBD1
clone_size: many
v_call: TRBV10-3
cdr3_aa: CAIRPGQGDTGELFF
cdr3_nt: TGTGCCATCAGGCCGGGACAGGGGGATACCGGGGAGCTGTTTTTT

j_call: TRBJ1-3
d_call: .
clone_size: few
v_call: TRBV9
cdr3_aa: CASSPSLGLSGNTIYF
cdr3_nt: TGTGCCAGCAGCCCAAGTCTGGGTCTCTCTGGAAACACCATATATTTT

j_call: TRBJ1-6
d_call: .
clone_size: .
v_call: TRBV6-5
cdr3_aa: CASSFQGSYLHF
cdr3_nt: TGTGCCAGCAGTTTTCAAGGCTCTTACCTCCACTTT

j_call: TRBJ1-4
d_call: .
clone_size: once
v_call: TRBV9
cdr3_aa: CASSARGGEGEKLFF
cdr3_nt: TGTGCCAGCAGCGCCAGGGGCGGTGAAGGAGAAAAACTGTTTTTT

j_call: TRBJ1-3
d_call: .
clone_size: .
v_call: TRBV24-1
cdr3_aa: CATSQGRNTIYF
cdr3_nt: TGTGCCACCAGTCAGGGGCGAAACACCATATATTTT

j_call: TRBJ2-3
d_call: TRBD2
clone_size: few
v_call: TRBV24-1
cdr3_aa: CATSDPAGVVTDTQYF
cdr3_nt: TGTGCCACCAGTGACCCAGCGGGAGTCGTGACAGATACGCAGTATTTT

j_call: TRBJ2-7
d_call: .
clone_size: few
v_call: TRBV20-1
cdr3_aa: CSARGPRVAYEQYF
cdr3_nt: TGCAGTGCTAGAGGCCCCCGGGTTGCTTACGAGCAGTACTTC

j_call: TRBJ1-1
d_call: .
clone_size: .
v_call: TRBV5-1
cdr3_aa: CASSFKGMNTEAFF
cdr3_nt: TGCGCCAGCAGCTTCAAGGGTATGAACACTGAAGCTTTCTTT

j_call: TRBJ2-7
d_call: TRBD1
clone_size: many
v_call: TRBV29-1
cdr3_aa: CSVAGTGPREQYF
cdr3_nt: TGCAGCGTGGCCGGGACAGGGCCCAGGGAGCAGTACTTC

j_call: TRBJ1-5
d_call: .
clone_size: many
v_call: TRBV20-1
cdr3_aa: CSARDMESNQPQHF
cdr3_nt: TGCAGTGCTAGAGATATGGAGAGCAATCAGCCCCAGCATTTT

j_call: TRBJ1-1
d_call: .
clone_size: many
v_call: TRBV10-3
cdr3_aa: CASSLEGLNTEAFF
cdr3_nt: TGTGCCAGCAGTTTGGAGGGACTGAACACTGAAGCTTTCTTT

j_call: TRBJ1-1
d_call: TRBD1
clone_size: many
v_call: TRBV2
cdr3_aa: CASSGGTVNTEAFF
cdr3_nt: TGTGCCAGCAGTGGGGGGACAGTGAACACTGAAGCTTTCTTT

j_call: TRBJ2-6
d_call: .
clone_size: few
v_call: TRBV25-1
cdr3_aa: CASSNLWSSGANVLTF
cdr3_nt: TGTGCCAGCAGTAATTTATGGAGCAGTGGGGCCAACGTCCTGACTTTC

j_call: TRBJ1-5
d_call: .
clone_size: .
v_call: TRBV20-1
cdr3_aa: CSARISTYSNQPQHF
cdr3_nt: TGCAGTGCTAGAATTTCGACGTATAGCAATCAGCCCCAGCATTTT

j_call: TRBJ1-5
d_call: .
clone_size: .
v_call: TRBV20-1
cdr3_aa: CSARGPYNQPQHF
cdr3_nt: TGCAGTGCTAGAGGACCGTACAATCAGCCCCAGCATTTT

j_call: TRBJ1-2
d_call: .
clone_size: few
v_call: TRBV10-3
cdr3_aa: CAISDLRIQGANYGYTF
cdr3_nt: TGTGCCATCAGTGATCTCCGGATTCAGGGTGCTAACTATGGCTACACCTTC

j_call: TRBJ1-5
d_call: TRBD1
clone_size: .
v_call: TRBV6-5
cdr3_aa: CASSYTPGTEHF
cdr3_nt: TGTGCCAGCAGTTACACTCCAGGGACAGAGCATTTT

j_call: TRBJ1-6
d_call: TRBD1
clone_size: .
v_call: TRBV11-2
cdr3_aa: CASNTTRTGGNSPLHF
cdr3_nt: TGTGCCAGCAACACTACTCGGACAGGCGGAAATTCACCCCTCCACTTT

j_call: TRBJ1-1
d_call: .
clone_size: .
v_call: TRBV29-1
cdr3_aa: CSVQNPVHRNTEAFF
cdr3_nt: TGCAGCGTTCAAAACCCGGTACACCGGAACACTGAAGCTTTCTTT

j_call: TRBJ1-2
d_call: .
clone_size: many
v_call: TRBV29-1
cdr3_aa: CSVENRRDNYGYTF
cdr3_nt: TGCAGCGTTGAAAACCGAAGGGATAACTATGGCTACACCTTC

j_call: TRBJ2-7
d_call: TRBD2
clone_size: .
v_call: TRBV2
cdr3_aa: CASRAGTRMNVQYF
cdr3_nt: TGTGCCAGCAGAGCGGGGACTAGAATGAACGTGCAGTACTTC

j_call: TRBJ2-5
d_call: .
clone_size: few
v_call: TRBV10-3
cdr3_aa: CASSLMGESGETQYF
cdr3_nt: TGTGCCAGCAGTTTAATGGGGGAATCAGGGGAGACCCAGTACTTC

j_call: TRBJ2-5
d_call: TRBD1
clone_size: few
v_call: TRBV19
cdr3_aa: CASSHNTGVDETQYF
cdr3_nt: TGTGCCAGTAGTCATAACACAGGGGTGGACGAGACCCAGTACTTC

j_call: TRBJ2-3
d_call: .
clone_size: .
v_call: TRBV7-9
cdr3_aa: CASSLTSGRTDTQYF
cdr3_nt: TGTGCCAGCAGCTTAACGTCGGGACGGACAGATACGCAGTATTTT

j_call: TRBJ1-2
d_call: .
clone_size: .
v_call: TRBV7-9
cdr3_aa: CASSPRAGFKGYTF
cdr3_nt: TGTGCCAGCAGCCCCCGAGCGGGTTTTAAGGGCTACACCTTC

j_call: TRBJ2-7
d_call: TRBD1
clone_size: few
v_call: TRBV19
cdr3_aa: CASSTPGQGFYEQYF
cdr3_nt: TGTGCCAGTAGTACGCCGGGACAGGGGTTCTACGAGCAGTACTTC

j_call: TRBJ1-2
d_call: .
clone_size: many
v_call: TRBV2
cdr3_aa: CASTEEGSGLGRGYTF
cdr3_nt: TGTGCCAGCACGGAGGAGGGGAGTGGGTTGGGCCGTGGCTACACCTTC

j_call: TRBJ2-7
d_call: .
clone_size: many
v_call: TRBV20-1
cdr3_aa: CSAQTVAGAYEQYF
cdr3_nt: TGCAGTGCTCAGACGGTAGCCGGAGCCTACGAGCAGTACTTC

j_call: TRBJ1-6
d_call: TRBD1
clone_size: few
v_call: TRBV19
cdr3_aa: CASSHPDRVARGSPLHF
cdr3_nt: TGTGCCAGTAGCCACCCGGACAGGGTGGCACGCGGTTCACCCCTCCACTTT

j_call: TRBJ2-7
d_call: .
clone_size: .
v_call: TRBV20-1
cdr3_aa: CSARAGGISYEQYF
cdr3_nt: TGCAGTGCTAGAGCTGGGGGTATCTCCTACGAGCAGTACTTC

j_call: TRBJ2-7
d_call: TRBD1
clone_size: .
v_call: TRBV7-9
cdr3_aa: CASSFQDRGGYEQYF
cdr3_nt: TGTGCCAGCAGCTTCCAGGACAGGGGAGGCTACGAGCAGTACTTC

j_call: TRBJ1-2
d_call: TRBD1
clone_size: many
v_call: TRBV9
cdr3_aa: CASSGRTGYGYTF
cdr3_nt: TGTGCCAGCAGCGGCCGGACAGGCTATGGCTACACCTTC

j_call: TRBJ2-7
d_call: .
clone_size: .
v_call: TRBV4-1
cdr3_aa: CASSQRTGYEQYF
cdr3_nt: TGCGCCAGCAGCCAGCGAACAGGGTACGAGCAGTACTTC

j_call: TRBJ2-5
d_call: .
clone_size: .
v_call: TRBV5-1
cdr3_aa: CASSPSRKQETQYF
cdr3_nt: TGCGCCAGCAGCCCTAGTCGGAAGCAAGAGACCCAGTACTTC

j_call: TRBJ1-1
d_call: .
clone_size: once
v_call: TRBV29-1
cdr3_aa: CSAGGGGGTHEAFF
cdr3_nt: TGCAGTGCTGGCGGGGGGGGGGGTACACATGAAGCTTTCTTT

j_call: TRBJ1-6
d_call: TRBD1
clone_size: .
v_call: TRBV29-1
cdr3_aa: CSVQAGQGSGPLHF
cdr3_nt: TGCAGCGTTCAAGCGGGACAGGGGAGTGGACCCCTCCACTTT

j_call: TRBJ1-5
d_call: .
clone_size: many
v_call: TRBV7-8
cdr3_aa: CASSLASVYSNQPQHF
cdr3_nt: TGTGCCAGCAGCTTAGCGTCGGTCTATAGCAATCAGCCCCAGCATTTT

j_call: TRBJ1-4
d_call: TRBD1
clone_size: .
v_call: TRBV7-2
cdr3_aa: CASSRNRGSNEKLFF
cdr3_nt: TGTGCCAGCAGCCGTAACAGGGGTTCGAATGAAAAACTGTTTTTT

j_call: TRBJ1-2
d_call: .
clone_size: .
v_call: TRBV25-1
cdr3_aa: CASSESKAGGWSVPCYTF
cdr3_nt: TGTGCCAGCAGTGAATCCAAGGCTGGGGGCTGGTCCGTCCCGTGCTACACCTTC

j_call: TRBJ2-7
d_call: .
clone_size: .
v_call: TRBV19
cdr3_aa: CASSISGASHYEQYF
cdr3_nt: TGTGCCAGTAGTATTAGTGGGGCTAGCCACTACGAGCAGTACTTC

j_call: TRBJ1-2
d_call: .
clone_size: .
v_call: TRBV25-1
cdr3_aa: CASSEYGERGYTF
cdr3_nt: TGTGCCAGCAGTGAATATGGGGAGCGGGGCTACACCTTC

j_call: TRBJ2-5
d_call: .
clone_size: many
v_call: TRBV20-1
cdr3_aa: CSPRRFGEETQYF
cdr3_nt: TGCAGTCCGAGACGTTTCGGGGAAGAGACCCAGTACTTC

j_call: TRBJ1-5
d_call: .
clone_size: many
v_call: TRBV2
cdr3_aa: CASSEYSGVQPQHF
cdr3_nt: TGTGCCAGCAGTGAATACTCAGGGGTTCAGCCCCAGCATTTT

j_call: TRBJ1-5
d_call: .
clone_size: few
v_call: TRBV6-5
cdr3_aa: CASSYTGPKNQPQHF
cdr3_nt: TGTGCCAGCAGTTACACAGGGCCAAAGAATCAGCCCCAGCATTTT

j_call: TRBJ1-5
d_call: .
clone_size: once
v_call: TRBV11-1
cdr3_aa: CAGSEGGRGNQPQHF
cdr3_nt: TGTGCCGGTAGCGAGGGGGGACGGGGCAATCAGCCCCAGCATTTT

j_call: TRBJ1-2
d_call: TRBD1
clone_size: few
v_call: TRBV6-5
cdr3_aa: CASRPSGTVYGYTF
cdr3_nt: TGTGCCAGCAGGCCGTCCGGGACAGTCTATGGCTACACCTTC

j_call: TRBJ1-4
d_call: .
clone_size: many
v_call: TRBV7-9
cdr3_aa: CASSSSRVLEKLFF
cdr3_nt: TGTGCCAGCAGCTCAAGCAGGGTTCTAGAAAAACTGTTTTTT

j_call: TRBJ2-7
d_call: .
clone_size: many
v_call: TRBV15
cdr3_aa: CATSRDDWGPYYEQYF
cdr3_nt: TGTGCCACCAGCAGAGATGACTGGGGGCCTTACTACGAGCAGTACTTC

j_call: TRBJ1-2
d_call: .
clone_size: .
v_call: TRBV20-1
cdr3_aa: CSASPGRDYGYTF
cdr3_nt: TGCAGTGCTAGCCCAGGGAGAGACTATGGCTACACCTTC

j_call: TRBJ1-1
d_call: .
clone_size: .
v_call: TRBV29-1
cdr3_aa: CSALADTEASF
cdr3_nt: TGCAGCGCCTTGGCGGACACTGAAGCTTCCTTT

j_call: TRBJ1-5
d_call: .
clone_size: .
v_call: TRBV24-1
cdr3_aa: CATSDPTGGMNEHF
cdr3_nt: TGTGCCACCAGTGATCCGACGGGCGGGATGAACGAGCATTTT

j_call: TRBJ1-5
d_call: TRBD1
clone_size: .
v_call: TRBV19
cdr3_aa: CASSTRQGGNQPQHF
cdr3_nt: TGTGCCAGTAGTACCCGACAGGGCGGCAATCAGCCCCAGCATTTT

j_call: TRBJ1-5
d_call: .
clone_size: many
v_call: TRBV5-1
cdr3_aa: CASSLAGGNQPQHF
cdr3_nt: TGTGCCAGCAGCTTAGCAGGAGGGAATCAGCCCCAGCATTTT